This TCR beta chain was identified in a study of Ad26.COV2.S vaccination and SARS-CoV-2 variants. The study, taken as a whole, reports: An underestimation of total T cell responses may have resulted from the TCR breadth and depth analyses. Breadth measured for non-spike TCRs was similar across vaccine and placebo recipients.

About this clone: Its antigen remains unidentified.

V lost 0 bases and J lost 4, with 16 bases in between. CDR3 length: 16 residues. The germline gives CDR1 SGHRS, CDR2 YFSETQ. Clones were sequenced by immunoSEQ multiplex PCR, and TCRdb holds only the in-frame ones, with some missing. Altogether over 100,000 clones are present, around three quarters being singletons, with the ten largest covering approximately 15%. The TCR sequence derives from a human donor who had recovered from COVID-19. The source was peripheral blood, collected after recovery from COVID-19. The chain uses TRBV5-1 and TRBJ1-2; TRBD1 might be the D (6 bases). CDR3 sequence: CASSLALDRAPYGYTF. For the CDR3, the DNA is TGCGCCAGCAGCTTGGCCCTGGACAGAGCTCCCTATGGCTACACCTTC.